The rows below give T cell receptor beta chains drawn from one sample of a study of shared clonotypes between healthy human individuals. Profiled with immunoSEQ multiplex PCR; TCRdb holds only in-frame clones, not every one. The sample has millions of clones, approximately 95% seen once. The sample comprised naive CD4+ T cells from PBMCs. The receptors come from a man aged 18 to 35 in good health. Some clones in this sample may be carry-over from other donors' samples. CDR3s include the opening cysteine and the closing phenylalanine or tryptophan. A row's size may be missing; if present it is once, few, many or a size class.

CASTPRNYEQYF	.	TRBJ2-7	TRBV6-1
CASSPTGYEQYF	.	TRBJ2-7	TRBV7-2
CASSQDRSGVAGGRNEQFF	.	TRBJ2-1	TRBV4-1
CASSYRTGNTEAFF	few	TRBJ1-1	TRBV5-1
CASSLAGKYNEQFF	.	TRBJ2-1	TRBV28
CASSPWTGTGYEQYF	.	TRBJ2-7	TRBV2
CASSPGREGPIGGYTF	.	TRBJ1-2	TRBV5-4
CASSRGVINEQFF	once	TRBJ2-1	TRBV7-2
CASSYSGVNKGYEQYF	.	TRBJ2-7	TRBV6-5
CASSIRRQGDTEAFF	.	TRBJ1-1	TRBV5-4
CASSSPTQYATNEKLFF	.	TRBJ1-4	TRBV28
CASSWTGTEQETQYF	.	TRBJ2-5	TRBV5-1
CASREGTSGRAPDTQYF	.	TRBJ2-3	TRBV5-1
CASRGGGNEKLFF	.	TRBJ1-4	TRBV27
CASSQGIRQGFNTGELFF	.	TRBJ2-2	TRBV4-2
CASSRTSGRTDTQYF	.	TRBJ2-3	TRBV19
CSVEDPTGGKNIQYF	.	TRBJ2-4	TRBV29-1
CASRFLGGSDTQYF	.	TRBJ2-3	TRBV19
CASRFLLRGHPYEQYF	.	TRBJ2-7	TRBV19
CASSLLWGQGFDRGTEAFF	.	TRBJ1-1	TRBV7-9
CASSQPGLANNEQFF	once	TRBJ2-1	TRBV4-1
CVAQGPNEKLFF	.	TRBJ1-4	TRBV28
CARSLGSLAGGHPYNEQFF	once	TRBJ2-1	TRBV5-3
CSVGQASEAFF	.	TRBJ1-1	TRBV29-1
CAWNAGGGQTQYF	once	TRBJ2-5	TRBV30
CASSWSSGRTAYEQYF	.	TRBJ2-7	TRBV5-4
CASSEAPTYEQYF	.	TRBJ2-7	TRBV2
CASSEAGGHYNEQFF	.	TRBJ2-1	TRBV28
CASTPRTGGNEQYF	once	TRBJ2-7	TRBV5-1
CASSPYRGSETQYF	.	TRBJ2-5	TRBV18
CAISKNDNEQFF	.	TRBJ2-1	TRBV10-3
CASSSPRGSSYNEQFF	.	TRBJ2-1	TRBV5-1
CASSQEPATNYGYTF	.	TRBJ1-2	TRBV4-2
CATHPLAPPYEQYF	.	.	TRBV6-1
CASSNQGSYEQYF	.	TRBJ2-7	TRBV19